Presented here are 8 T cell receptor beta chains from one specimen sequenced in a study of blood T cell repertoires in COVID-19. The repertoire was sequenced with immunoSEQ multiplex PCR; TCRdb's copy has only in-frame clones and lacks some. The profile shows around 64,000 clones, roughly 87% of them singletons. The sequenced sample consisted of peripheral blood. The origin of the receptors is a man older than 75 in a cohort sampled during active COVID-19.

The chain is built from TRBV11-2 and TRBJ2-3; 10 bases align to TRBD1. Germline values: CDR1 SGHAT, CDR2 FQNNGV. After removal of 3 bases from V and 4 bases from J, the junction contained 10 bases not matched to a gene. This CDR3 contains 17 residues. In DNA form, the CDR3 reads TGTGCCAGCAGCTTGGGCCTCCGGGACAGGGGTTCAGATACGCAGTATTTT. Amino acid sequence: CASSLGLRDRGSDTQYF.

This clone was found once. The gene calls are TRBV28 and TRBJ1-2; TRBD1 agrees at 10 bases. CDR3 size: 13 residues. The ends lost 6 bases at V and 6 bases at J; junction bases unmatched: 4. CDR1 and CDR2 from the germline V gene are MDHEN and SYDVKM. The CDR3 region has the DNA TGTGCCAGCAGCACCGGGACAGGGGATGGCTACACCTTC. Protein sequence: CASSTGTGDGYTF.

The chain employs TRBV7-2 and TRBJ1-3, with TRBD1 identical over 7 bases. This CDR3 spans 15 amino acids. Germline V CDR1 and CDR2: SGHTA, FQGNSA. V dropped 5 bases and J dropped 2; count of bases not matched to a gene: 6. The CDR3 spells CASSPRQGPGNTIYF. The CDR3 DNA sequence: TGTGCCAGCAGCCCCCGACAGGGACCTGGAAACACCATATATTTT.

V usage is TRBV10-3 and J usage is TRBJ2-1; the match to TRBD2 covers 12 bases. V shed 7 bases and J 5 bases; nucleotides not matched to a gene: 6. Germline CDR1 is ENHRY and CDR2 is SYGVKD. The CDR3 spans 15 residues. In DNA, the CDR3 is TGTGCCATCAAGAGGACTAGCGGGGCGGACAATGAGCAGTTCTTC. This encodes CAIKRTSGADNEQFF.

This clone was counted a single time. The chain has TRBV7-9 and TRBJ2-1; 13 bases map to TRBD2. J was trimmed by 8 bases and V by 0 bases; bases with no gene match: 4. Germline values: CDR1 SEHNR, CDR2 FQNEAQ (reference sequence). The CDR3 spans 16 residues. CDR3 sequence reads: CASSLATSGRQDEQFF. CDR3 nucleotides: TGTGCCAGCAGCTTAGCGACTAGCGGGAGGCAGGATGAGCAGTTCTTC.

The chain has TRBV6-5 and TRBJ1-1; D is possibly TRBD1 (6 bases). The CDR3 runs to 13 residues. Trimming took off 6 bases at V and 7 bases at J, with 15 bases between the two ends. Germline V CDR1 and CDR2: MNHEY, SVGAGI. The CDR3 nucleotides are TGTGCCAGCAGGTCGGACAGTATCGGTGAAGCTTTCTTT. Translation: CASRSDSIGEAFF.

V and J are TRBV7-2 and TRBJ2-2, with a tentative D call TRBD2 (6 bases). The V end lost 6 bases, the J end lost 6 bases, and 11 bases lay between the germline ends. Germline CDR1 and CDR2: SGHTA and FQGNSA. The CDR3 runs 13 residues. Written as DNA, the CDR3 is TGTGCCAGCAGTGGACCGGGAGCCGGGGAGCTGTTTTTT. Translation: CASSGPGAGELFF.

This clone was detected only a few times. The gene calls are TRBV19 and TRBJ2-2; TRBD1 matches 9 bases. This CDR3 is built from 14 residues. Per germline, CDR1 LNHDA and CDR2 SQIVND (reference sequence). With 6 bases clipped from V and 7 bases from J, the junction kept 6 bases outside the gene matches. In nucleotides, the CDR3 is TGTGCCAGTAGCGACGACAGGGGGGTCGGGGAGCTGTTTTTT. Translating gives CASSDDRGVGELFF.